What follows are 13 T cell receptor beta chains derived from one specimen sequenced in a study of Graves' ophthalmopathy and Graves' hyperthyroidism. TCR beta CDR3 amplification used RNA transcripts. The workflow started with a first-round RT-PCR run with HTBI primers and then moved on to a second-round multiplex PCR. TCRdb independently ran MiXCR on the multiplex PCR reads; one entry per CDR3 protein. The repertoire holds about 740,000 distinct CDR3 sequences, with approximately 40% as singletons. What was sequenced was peripheral blood. Receptor source: an adult man with Graves' ophthalmopathy.

This clonotype has a count of ten or more. The CDR3 reads CASGRGRDTEAFF. The CDR3 bases are TGTGCCAGCGGCCGCGGACGGGACACTGAAGCTTTCTTT. This sequence joins TRBV10-3 and TRBJ1-1; D gene unclear. This CDR3 region has 13 residues. The germline V and J ends were trimmed by 10 bases and 3 bases, with 15 bases remaining between them. Germline CDR1 reads ENHRY; CDR2 reads SYGVKD.

Comment on this clonotype: A much larger clone sits a single nucleotide away, making a read error possible. The chain uses TRBV19 and TRBJ1-1; no clear D. The germline V gene encodes CDR1 LNHDA and CDR2 SQIVND (reference sequence). The CDR3 sequence is 13 residues long. Trimming removed 5 bases at V and 4 bases at J, with 11 bases between. The CDR3 region is CASSPEMTTEAFF. DNA of the CDR3: TGTGCCAGTAGTCCTGAGATGACCACTGAAGCTTTCTTT.

This chain links TRBV24-1 with TRBJ2-1; 7 nucleotides agree with TRBD1. This CDR3 region has 18 residues. V was pared by 0 bases and J by 5 bases, with 12 bases of the junction left unmatched. Per the germline V gene, CDR1 is KGHDR and CDR2 is SFDVKD. CDR3 loop: CATSDLPRQGTTHNEQFF. CDR3 nucleotides: TGTGCCACCAGTGATTTGCCTAGACAGGGTACGACCCACAATGAGCAGTTCTTC.

J is TRBJ2-2 and V is TRBV7-9; D is possibly TRBD1 or TRBD2 (5 bases each). Germline V lookup: CDR1 SEHNR, CDR2 FQNEAQ (reference sequence). The CDR3 length is 16 residues. V dropped 5 bases and J dropped 3 bases, with 16 bases sitting between them. The CDR3 coding sequence is TGTGCCAGCAGCCAACTGGGACGAAGGGACACCGGGGAGCTGTTTTTT. Residues: CASSQLGRRDTGELFF.

The CDR3 loop reads CATATGGGDEQYF. CDR3 nucleotides: TGTGCCACCGCGACAGGGGGGGGTGACGAGCAGTACTTC. This rearrangement joins TRBV12-3 or TRBV12-4 to TRBJ2-7; 9 bases are a match to TRBD1. The CDR3 spans 13 residues. V lost 10 bases to trimming and J lost 5 bases; unmatched junction nucleotides: 9.

This clonotype was observed a handful of times. The rearrangement joins TRBV6-5 to TRBJ2-2; D call uncertain. V gave up 6 bases and J gave up 6 bases, with 11 bases separating them. Germline assignment: CDR1 MNHEY and CDR2 SVGAGI. This CDR3 is 13 amino acids long. The CDR3 DNA reads as TGTGCCAGCAGCCCTTTTGACCCCGGGGAGCTGTTTTTT. Its translation is CASSPFDPGELFF.

This clonotype appeared a few times. The rearrangement joins TRBV7-9 to TRBJ2-7; D gene uncertain. This CDR3 has 14 amino acids. Germline values: CDR1 SEHNR, CDR2 FQNEAQ (reference sequence). Between the trimmed V and J ends, which lost 5 bases and 1 base, there was a span of 12 bases. The CDR3 loop is CASSPGSASYEQYF. The CDR3 coding sequence is TGTGCCAGCAGCCCCGGGTCTGCTTCCTACGAGCAGTACTTC.

The rearrangement joins TRBV20-1 to TRBJ2-5, with TRBD2 matching over 13 bases. The V and J ends lost 5 bases and 4 bases, in that order; junction bases with no gene match: 7. From germline, CDR1 is DFQATT and CDR2 SNEGSKA (reference sequence). This CDR3 has 15 residues. CDR3 bases: TGCAGTGCTCCCGGGACTAGCGGGAAAAGAGAGACCCAGTACTTC. Its translation is CSAPGTSGKRETQYF.

The V call is TRBV6-5, the J call TRBJ1-1, with 7 bases identical to TRBD1. Germline CDR1 and CDR2: MNHEY and SVGAGI. With 0 bases clipped from V and 1 base from J, the junction kept 14 bases outside the gene matches. CDR3 length: 19 residues. The CDR3 here is CASSYSMARSGGKNTEAFF. The CDR3 DNA is TGTGCCAGCAGTTACTCGATGGCTAGATCAGGGGGAAAGAACACTGAAGCTTTCTTT.

This clonotype was counted a few times. This chain connects TRBV10-3 to TRBJ2-7; no clear D. The V and J ends lost 10 bases and 1 base respectively, with 14 bases between them. Germline-derived CDR1 and CDR2 are ENHRY and SYGVKD. There are 13 residues in the CDR3. CDR3 sequence: CATTMAGSYEQYF. The CDR3 nucleotides read TGTGCCACCACCATGGCAGGTTCCTACGAGCAGTACTTC.

In its sample, this clonotype was seen many times. This chain uses TRBV24-1 with TRBJ1-5; 10 bases agree with TRBD1. V lost 9 bases to trimming and J lost 5 bases; unmatched junction nucleotides: 3. The CDR3 extends over 13 amino acids. CDR1 and CDR2 from the germline V gene are KGHDR and SFDVKD. The CDR3 region has the DNA TGTGCCACCCCCGGGACAGGGGATCAGCCCCAGCATTTT. Protein: CATPGTGDQPQHF.

The chain recombines TRBV20-1 with TRBJ2-7; TRBD2 matches at 9 bases. The length of the CDR3 is 15 residues. V lost 5 bases and J lost 1; bases outside the gene matches: 9. From germline, CDR1 is DFQATT and CDR2 SNEGSKA (reference sequence). This CDR3 reads CSAADSGSKSYEQYF. In DNA form, the CDR3 reads TGCAGTGCTGCTGATAGCGGGAGTAAATCCTACGAGCAGTACTTC.

In the case of this clonotype: Relative to the germline gene, one junction end is altered; a read error may explain this. The J gene is TRBJ1-2, the V gene TRBV9, with no clear D. Germline V gives CDR1 SGDLS, CDR2 YYNGEE. The CDR3 spans 14 residues. The CDR3 DNA sequence: TGTGCCAGCAACGTACCCATCGGAGTAGGTGGCTACACCTTC. Its protein product is CASNVPIGVGGYTF. The full variable domain, rest sourced from reference TRBV9 and TRBJ1-2, is DSGVTQTPKHLITATGQRVTLRCSPRSGDLSVYWYQQSLDQGLQFLIQYYNGEERAKGNILERFSAQQFPDLHSELNLSSLELGDSALYFCASNVPIGVGGYTFGSGTRLTVV.